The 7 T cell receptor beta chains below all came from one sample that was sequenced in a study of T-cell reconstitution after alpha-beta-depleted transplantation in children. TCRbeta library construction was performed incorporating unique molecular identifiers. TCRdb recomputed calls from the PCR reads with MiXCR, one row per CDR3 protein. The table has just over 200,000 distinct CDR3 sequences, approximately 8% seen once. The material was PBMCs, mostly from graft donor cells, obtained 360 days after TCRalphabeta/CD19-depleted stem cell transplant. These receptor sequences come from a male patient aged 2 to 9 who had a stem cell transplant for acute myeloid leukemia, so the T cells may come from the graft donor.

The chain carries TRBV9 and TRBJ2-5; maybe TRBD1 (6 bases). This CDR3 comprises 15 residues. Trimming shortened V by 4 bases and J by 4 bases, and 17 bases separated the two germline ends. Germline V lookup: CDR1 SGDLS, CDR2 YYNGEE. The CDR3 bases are TGTGCCAGCAGCCTTTCGGCAGGGGTGGGAGAGACCCAGTACTTC. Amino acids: CASSLSAGVGETQYF.

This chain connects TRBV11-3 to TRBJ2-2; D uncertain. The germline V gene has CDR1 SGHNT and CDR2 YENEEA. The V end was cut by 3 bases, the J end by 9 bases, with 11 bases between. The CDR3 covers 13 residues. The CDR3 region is CASSFEMGRELFF. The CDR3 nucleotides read TGTGCCAGCAGCTTCGAAATGGGAAGGGAGCTGTTTTTT.

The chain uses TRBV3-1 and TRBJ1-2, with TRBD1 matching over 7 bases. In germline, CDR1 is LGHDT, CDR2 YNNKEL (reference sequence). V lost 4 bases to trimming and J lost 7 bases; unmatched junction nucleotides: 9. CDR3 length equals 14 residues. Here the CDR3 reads CASSRLDRASGYTF. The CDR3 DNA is TGTGCCAGCAGCCGACTCGACAGGGCGTCTGGCTACACCTTC.

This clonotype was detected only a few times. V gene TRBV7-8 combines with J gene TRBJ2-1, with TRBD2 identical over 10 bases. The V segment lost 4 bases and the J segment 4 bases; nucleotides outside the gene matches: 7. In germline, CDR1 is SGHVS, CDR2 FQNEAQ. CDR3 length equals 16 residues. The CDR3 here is CASSSPGLANYNEQFF. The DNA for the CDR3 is TGTGCCAGCAGCTCCCCGGGACTAGCGAATTACAATGAGCAGTTCTTC.

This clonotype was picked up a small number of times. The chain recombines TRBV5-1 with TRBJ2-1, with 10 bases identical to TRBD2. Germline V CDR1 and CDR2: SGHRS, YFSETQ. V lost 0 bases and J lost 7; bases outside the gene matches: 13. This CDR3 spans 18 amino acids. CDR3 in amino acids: CASSLARASGGSRNEQFF. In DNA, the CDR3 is TGCGCCAGCAGCTTGGCCAGGGCTAGCGGGGGATCAAGGAATGAGCAGTTCTTC.

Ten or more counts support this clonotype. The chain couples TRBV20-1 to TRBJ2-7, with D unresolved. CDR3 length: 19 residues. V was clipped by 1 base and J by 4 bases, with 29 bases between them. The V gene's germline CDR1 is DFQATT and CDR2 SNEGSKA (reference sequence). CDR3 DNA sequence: TGCAGTGCTAGAGCCAGGCCCCTCGCAAGACGAATTAAGATTTACGAGCAGTACGTC. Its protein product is CSARARPLARRIKIYEQYV.

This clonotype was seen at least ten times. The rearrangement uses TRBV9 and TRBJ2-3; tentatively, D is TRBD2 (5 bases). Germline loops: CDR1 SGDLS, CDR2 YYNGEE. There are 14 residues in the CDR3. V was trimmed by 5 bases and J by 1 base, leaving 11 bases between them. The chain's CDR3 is CASSSLERTDTQYF. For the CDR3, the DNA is TGTGCCAGCAGTTCACTAGAACGCACAGATACGCAGTATTTT.